Each of the 20 T cell receptor beta chains below was sequenced from the same sample in a study of OX40 agonist ivuxolimab in advanced cancers. Some clones are missing from TCRdb's copy, which holds only in-frame ones; the method was immunoSEQ multiplex PCR. This table holds tens of thousands of clones, 90% to 95% found once. The specimen comprised CD4+ or CD8+ T cells sorted from blood, sampled in a trial of the OX40 agonist ivuxolimab. The receptors derive from an adult with an advanced solid tumor such as melanoma, head and neck, liver or kidney cancer.

This clone was seen more than once but under ten times. The V and J genes are TRBV5-1 and TRBJ2-2; 9 bases map to TRBD1. Germline lookup yields CDR1 SGHRS and CDR2 YFSETQ. The CDR3 extends over 15 amino acids. Trimming cost V 2 bases and J 3 bases; bases outside gene matches: 2. The CDR3 DNA follows: TGCGCCAGCAGCTTAACAGGGGGCGACACCGGGGAGCTGTTTTTT. Amino acid sequence: CASSLTGGDTGELFF. Based on the CDR3 plus reference TRBV5-1 and TRBJ2-2, the full variable domain is KAGVTQTPRYLIKTRGQQVTLSCSPISGHRSVSWYQQTPGQGLQFLFEYFSETQRNKGNFPGRFSGRQFSNSRSEMNVSTLELGDSALYLCASSLTGGDTGELFFGEGSRLTVL.

The V and J genes are TRBV15 and TRBJ2-7; D uncertain. The germline V gene has CDR1 LNHNV and CDR2 YYDKDF (reference sequence). The ends were cut back, 0 bases at V and 4 bases at J, with 13 bases in the middle. The CDR3 has 15 residues. CDR3 bases: TGTGCCACCAGCAGAGATAAGGCGGTAGGGTACGAGCAGTACTTC. The encoded protein is CATSRDKAVGYEQYF.

The rearrangement links TRBV19 to TRBJ2-7; TRBD1 matches 9 bases. The CDR3 totals 13 residues. Germline V gene data show CDR1 as LNHDA and CDR2 as SQIVND (reference sequence). J was trimmed by 2 bases and V by 10 bases; bases with no gene match: 6. DNA for the CDR3: TGTGCCACAACAGGGGGCTCCCCCTACGAGCAGTACTTC. It yields the protein CATTGGSPYEQYF.

The chain links TRBV6-5 to TRBJ2-2, with TRBD2 as a possible D gene (6 bases). Germline CDR1 and CDR2: MNHEY and SVGAGI. The CDR3 covers 14 residues. Trimming shortened V by 6 bases and J by 1 base, and 9 bases separated the two germline ends. This CDR3 reads CASSGSRNTGELFF. Here the CDR3 DNA reads TGTGCCAGCAGCGGGAGTCGGAACACCGGGGAGCTGTTTTTT.

V usage is TRBV5-4 and J usage is TRBJ2-3; 7 bases are shared with TRBD2. V lost 7 bases and J lost 0; bases outside the gene matches: 11. The germline gives CDR1 SGHNT, CDR2 YYREEE (reference sequence). The CDR3 spans 16 residues. The CDR3 here is CASRPYGLGSTDTQYF. In nucleotides, the CDR3 is TGTGCCAGCCGGCCGTACGGACTAGGAAGCACAGATACGCAGTATTTT.

In nucleotides, the CDR3 is TGTGCCATCAGAGACAGTCTCAACTATGGCTACACCTTC. It codes for CAIRDSLNYGYTF. V usage is TRBV10-3 and J usage is TRBJ1-2; possibly TRBD1 for D (5 bases). The CDR3 is 13 residues long. CDR1 and CDR2 (germline): ENHRY, SYGVKD. Trimming took off 6 bases at V and 2 bases at J, with 10 bases between the two ends.

The chain joins TRBV4-1 to TRBJ2-5, with 12 bases identical to TRBD2. The CDR3 sequence is 15 residues long. The V segment lost 1 base and the J segment 5 bases; nucleotides outside the gene matches: 2. CDR1 MGHRA and CDR2 YSYEKL come from the germline V gene. The DNA of the CDR3 is TGCGCCAGCAGCCAAGGGACTAGCGGGACCGAGACCCAGTACTTC. Encoded protein: CASSQGTSGTETQYF.

This clone appeared once. The chain couples TRBV2 to TRBJ2-5, with a weak D call TRBD2 (5 bases). Trimming took off 0 bases at V and 0 bases at J, with 11 bases between the two ends. The CDR3 sequence is 16 residues long. Germline V gene data show CDR1 as SNHLY and CDR2 as FYNNEI. CDR3 amino acids: CASSEASGMYQETQYF. In DNA, the CDR3 is TGTGCCAGCAGTGAAGCTTCCGGGATGTACCAAGAGACCCAGTACTTC.

The V and J genes are TRBV4-1 and TRBJ2-7; 7 bases line up with TRBD1. The length of the CDR3 is 15 residues. Per the germline V gene, CDR1 is MGHRA and CDR2 is YSYEKL. Trimming at V came to 2 bases and at J to 3 bases, leaving 7 bases not matched to a gene. CDR3 bases: TGCGCCAGCAGCCAAAGCCCGACAGGGAACTACGAGCAGTACTTC. Translated: CASSQSPTGNYEQYF.

The rearrangement uses TRBV28 and TRBJ1-5; 8 nucleotides agree with TRBD1. Trimming cost V 1 base and J 1 base; bases outside gene matches: 0. Germline CDR1 is MDHEN and CDR2 is SYDVKM. The CDR3 covers 15 residues. The CDR3 loop is CASSLYRGSNQPQHF. The CDR3, as DNA: TGTGCCAGCAGTTTATACAGGGGGAGCAATCAGCCCCAGCATTTT.

CDR3 nucleotide sequence: TGTGCCAGCAGCATCTGGACAGGGCCGGGCTACGAGCAGTACTTC. Its protein product is CASSIWTGPGYEQYF. The gene calls are TRBV7-2 and TRBJ2-7; the match to TRBD1 covers 8 bases. Germline V gene sequence: CDR1 SGHTA, CDR2 FQGNSA. The CDR3 runs to 15 residues. Losses at the gene ends were 5 bases for V and 3 bases for J; bases not matched to a gene: 9.

This chain uses TRBV7-6 with TRBJ2-1; D possibly corresponds to TRBD2 (6 bases). This CDR3 has 15 residues. Trimming stripped 1 base from V and 4 bases from J, with 11 bases between. CDR1 and CDR2 (germline): SGHVS, FNYEAQ. The CDR3 here is CASSLEVAAYNEQFF. In nucleotides, the CDR3 is TGTGCCAGCAGCTTAGAGGTAGCGGCATACAATGAGCAGTTCTTC. The variable domain in full, completed from reference TRBV7-6 and TRBJ2-1, reads GAGVSQSPRYKVTKRGQDVALRCDPISGHVSLYWYRQALGQGPEFLTYFNYEAQQDKSGLPNDRFSAERPEGSISTLTIQRTEQRDSAMYRCASSLEVAAYNEQFFGPGTRLTVL.

This clone has just one count. V usage is TRBV27 and J usage is TRBJ2-1; D not resolved. V lost 7 bases to trimming and J lost 0 bases, with 13 bases between them. CDR3 length: 15 residues. Germline assignment: CDR1 MNHEY and CDR2 SMNVEV (reference sequence). CDR3 bases: TGTGCCAGCACCGGCGCCGGTTTCTCCTACAATGAGCAGTTCTTC. It encodes CASTGAGFSYNEQFF.

The chain joins TRBV7-9 to TRBJ2-7; 12 nucleotides line up with TRBD2. This CDR3 is built from 19 residues. Germline V lookup: CDR1 SEHNR, CDR2 FQNEAQ (reference sequence). J gave up 1 base and V 4 bases, and 14 bases lay outside the gene matches. As DNA, the CDR3 is TGTGCCAGCAGCTCCTTGGCTAGCGGGAGGGCCAAGGGGTCCTACGAGCAGTACTTC. It encodes CASSSLASGRAKGSYEQYF.

The chain uses TRBV4-3 and TRBJ2-7; possible D gene TRBD2, 6 bases. Germline lookup yields CDR1 LGHNA and CDR2 YSLEER. The CDR3 extends over 14 amino acids. Trimming stripped 0 bases from V and 7 bases from J, with 13 bases between. DNA of the CDR3: TGCGCCAGCAGCCAAGAGGGGGGACTCGCAGAGCAGTACTTC. Translated: CASSQEGGLAEQYF.

The chain is built from TRBV29-1 and TRBJ2-7, with 10 bases that match TRBD2. The CDR3 sequence is 13 residues long. Looked up from germline, CDR1 is SQVTM and CDR2 is ANQGSEA. Germline trimming cut 3 bases from V and 4 bases from J; bases unmatched to any gene: 3. CDR3 DNA: TGCAGCGTTGAGCTAGCGGGAGAATACGAGCAGTACTTC. This translates into CSVELAGEYEQYF.

This chain links TRBV28 with TRBJ2-7, with 7 bases lining up with TRBD2. Trimming cost V 5 bases and J 7 bases; bases outside gene matches: 11. Germline V CDR1 and CDR2: MDHEN, SYDVKM. The CDR3 is 14 residues long. The CDR3 coding sequence is TGTGCCAGCAGTCCCCCCCAGAAAGCGGGAGAGCAGTACTTC. As protein: CASSPPQKAGEQYF.

This clone was detected only once. The V call is TRBV5-8, the J call TRBJ2-3; 11 bases are shared with TRBD2. The CDR3 contains 16 residues. Germline V gives CDR1 SGHTS, CDR2 YDEGEE. The V segment lost 4 bases and the J segment 2 bases; nucleotides outside the gene matches: 6. The CDR3 loop is CASSQLAGDDTDTQYF. The CDR3 nucleotides read TGTGCCAGCAGCCAACTAGCGGGAGACGACACAGATACGCAGTATTTT.

The chain employs TRBV7-9 and TRBJ2-6, with a possible D match to TRBD1 (5 bases). CDR3 size: 16 residues. V lost 4 bases and J 0 bases, leaving 10 bases between the germline ends. Germline V gene data show CDR1 as SEHNR and CDR2 as FQNEAQ (reference sequence). The CDR3 is CASSSYRPSGANVLTF. For the CDR3, the DNA is TGTGCCAGCAGCTCGTACAGGCCCTCTGGGGCCAACGTCCTGACTTTC.

The rearrangement joins TRBV7-8 to TRBJ2-1; D is unclear. The CDR3 loop spans 12 amino acids. V lost 8 bases, J lost 9 bases, and 14 bases lay in between. Per the germline V gene, CDR1 is SGHVS and CDR2 is FQNEAQ. The CDR3 coding sequence is TGTGCCAGCCGCCGCCCCGGGTCTGAGCAGTTCTTC. Protein sequence: CASRRPGSEQFF.